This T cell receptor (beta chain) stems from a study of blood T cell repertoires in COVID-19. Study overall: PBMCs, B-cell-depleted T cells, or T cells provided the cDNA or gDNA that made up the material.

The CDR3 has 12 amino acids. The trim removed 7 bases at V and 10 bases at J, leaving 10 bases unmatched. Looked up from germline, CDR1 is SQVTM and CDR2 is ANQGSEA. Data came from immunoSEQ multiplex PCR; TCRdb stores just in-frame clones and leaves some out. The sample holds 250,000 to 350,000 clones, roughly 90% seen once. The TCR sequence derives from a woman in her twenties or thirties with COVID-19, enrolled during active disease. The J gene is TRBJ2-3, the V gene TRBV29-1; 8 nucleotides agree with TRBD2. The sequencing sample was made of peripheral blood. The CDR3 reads CSAVGGDEAQYF. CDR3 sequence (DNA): TGCAGCGCCGTCGGGGGGGACGAGGCGCAGTATTTT.